Below are 27 T cell receptor beta chains sequenced from a single sample in a study of blood T cell repertoires in COVID-19. Sequencing was performed with immunoSEQ multiplex PCR; in TCRdb, only in-frame clones are kept and a portion is missing. The data contain a few hundred thousand clones, around 84% of them singletons. The sequenced material came from peripheral blood. These receptors were collected from a man between 60 and 75 years old with acute or convalescent COVID-19.

V is TRBV9 and J is TRBJ2-3; 11 bases agree with TRBD2. Germline V lookup: CDR1 SGDLS, CDR2 YYNGEE. The CDR3 contains 14 residues. The trim removed 6 bases at V and 2 bases at J, leaving 2 bases unmatched. Written as DNA, the CDR3 is TGTGCCAGCACTAGCGGGGGGCCCACAGATACGCAGTATTTT. This translates into CASTSGGPTDTQYF.

The gene calls are TRBV4-2 and TRBJ1-3; the match to TRBD1 covers 7 bases. The ends lost 0 bases at V and 0 bases at J; junction bases unmatched: 8. CDR1 is LGHNA and CDR2 is YNFKEQ in the germline V gene. The CDR3 loop spans 18 amino acids. CDR3 bases: TGTGCCAGCAGCCAAGATGGAGGGGGCCTCGGCTCTGGAAACACCATATATTTT. This gives the protein CASSQDGGGLGSGNTIYF.

The V and J genes are TRBV18 and TRBJ2-1, with 11 bases lining up with TRBD1. The trim removed 5 bases at V and 6 bases at J, leaving 12 bases unmatched. This CDR3 has 17 residues. CDR1 is KGHSH and CDR2 is LQKENI in the germline V gene. The CDR3 DNA reads as TGTGCCAGCTCATCACGAACTCCCGGGACAGGGGGCAATGAGCAGTTCTTC. Protein sequence: CASSSRTPGTGGNEQFF.

The CDR3, as DNA: TGTGCCAGCAGCTTAGAGCGGGACTATGGGAGAAGAAACACTGAAGCTTTCTTT. It translates to CASSLERDYGRRNTEAFF. The chain links TRBV11-2 to TRBJ1-1; D may be TRBD1 (5 bases). This CDR3 has 18 residues. Germline lookup yields CDR1 SGHAT and CDR2 FQNNGV. The V end lost 0 bases, the J end lost 2 bases, and 19 bases lay between the germline ends.

The gene calls are TRBV7-3 and TRBJ2-1; 11 bases line up with TRBD2. This CDR3 contains 16 residues. V was pared by 2 bases and J by 5 bases, with 5 bases of the junction left unmatched. The germline V gene encodes CDR1 SGHTA and CDR2 FQGTGA. CDR3 coding DNA: TGTGCCAGCAGCTTAGCGGGACTAGCGGTAAACAATGAGCAGTTCTTC. Its translation: CASSLAGLAVNNEQFF.

The J gene is TRBJ2-2, the V gene TRBV7-6, with D maybe TRBD2 (6 bases). Germline V CDR1 and CDR2: SGHVS, FNYEAQ. This CDR3 spans 16 amino acids. Trimming took off 1 base at V and 6 bases at J, with 15 bases between the two ends. This CDR3 is CASSLVGPSVPGELFF. CDR3 nucleotides: TGTGCCAGCAGCTTAGTGGGGCCTAGCGTACCCGGGGAGCTGTTTTTT.

V is TRBV7-9 and J is TRBJ2-3; D remains ambiguous. The germline V and J ends were trimmed by 3 bases and 2 bases, with 15 bases remaining between them. There are 16 residues in the CDR3. Germline assignment: CDR1 SEHNR and CDR2 FQNEAQ (reference sequence). The CDR3 coding sequence is TGTGCCAGCAGCTTCCCCGTTCGACGGGTCACAGATACGCAGTATTTT. It translates to CASSFPVRRVTDTQYF.

This sequence joins TRBV18 and TRBJ2-3; D call uncertain. Germline values: CDR1 KGHSH, CDR2 LQKENI. The CDR3 runs to 13 residues. V was clipped by 3 bases and J by 4 bases, with 8 bases between them. The CDR3 loop reads CASSPYISDTQYF. DNA of the CDR3: TGTGCCAGCTCACCCTATATCTCAGATACGCAGTATTTT.

V gene TRBV4-2 combines with J gene TRBJ1-5; D unresolved. Germline lookup yields CDR1 LGHNA and CDR2 YNFKEQ. The CDR3 covers 13 residues. Trimming took off 0 bases at V and 9 bases at J, with 9 bases between the two ends. The chain's CDR3 is CASSQEISRPQHF. CDR3 sequence (DNA): TGTGCCAGCAGCCAAGAGATCTCGCGGCCCCAGCATTTT.

The chain combines TRBV20-1 with TRBJ1-5; possibly TRBD1 for D (5 bases). The CDR3 spans 15 residues. Germline CDR1 is DFQATT and CDR2 is SNEGSKA (reference sequence). V was cut by 3 bases and J by 1 base, with 13 bases left in between. CDR3 DNA sequence: TGCAGTGCTAGTCAGGACATAACAAGCAATCAGCCCCAGCATTTT. As protein: CSASQDITSNQPQHF.

This clone was seen just once. The J gene is TRBJ1-3, the V gene TRBV25-1; possibly TRBD1 for D (5 bases). V was clipped by 5 bases and J by 9 bases, with 11 bases between them. Germline-derived CDR1 and CDR2 are MGHDK and SYGVNS. There are 12 residues in the CDR3. CDR3 residues: CASSNMGGTIYF. The CDR3 coding sequence is TGTGCCAGCAGTAATATGGGGGGCACCATATATTTT.

The chain couples TRBV28 to TRBJ1-3; 7 bases are a match to TRBD1. V dropped 6 bases and J dropped 2; count of bases not matched to a gene: 10. CDR1 and CDR2 (germline): MDHEN, SYDVKM. The CDR3 consists of 16 residues. As DNA, the CDR3 is TGTGCCAGCAGACGATTGACAGGGACGCCTGGAAACACCATATATTTT. This encodes CASRRLTGTPGNTIYF.

The rearrangement links TRBV5-4 to TRBJ2-7; TRBD1 matches at 7 bases. The CDR3 is 14 residues long. With 4 bases clipped from V and 0 bases from J, the junction kept 4 bases outside the gene matches. Looked up from germline, CDR1 is SGHNT and CDR2 is YYREEE (reference sequence). As DNA, the CDR3 is TGTGCCAGCAGCCCGGGACAGAACTCCTACGAGCAGTACTTC. It translates to CASSPGQNSYEQYF. The entire variable domain, with the rest obtained from reference TRBV5-4 and TRBJ2-7, is as follows: ETGVTQSPTHLIKTRGQQVTLRCSSQSGHNTVSWYQQALGQGPQFIFQYYREEENGRGNFPPRFSGLQFPNYSSELNVNALELDDSALYLCASSPGQNSYEQYFGPGTRLTVT.

This clone was picked up one time. The rearrangement links TRBV7-3 to TRBJ2-5; the match to TRBD1 covers 9 bases. Trimming removed 5 bases from V and 2 bases from J; junction bases left unmatched: 9. The CDR3 runs to 16 residues. Germline-derived CDR1 and CDR2 are SGHTA and FQGTGA. CDR3 sequence (DNA): TGTGCCAGCAGCGCAGTCGGACAGGGGAAACAAGAGACCCAGTACTTC. Translating gives CASSAVGQGKQETQYF.

The chain joins TRBV15 to TRBJ1-6, with 7 bases matching TRBD1. With 5 bases clipped from V and 0 bases from J, the junction kept 7 bases outside the gene matches. Per the germline V gene, CDR1 is LNHNV and CDR2 is YYDKDF (reference sequence). This CDR3 has 17 amino acids. The chain's CDR3 is CATSALRDSSYNSPLHF. CDR3 nucleotides: TGTGCCACCAGCGCGCTCCGGGACAGCTCCTATAATTCACCCCTCCACTTT.

This clone has just one count. The chain links TRBV4-1 to TRBJ2-5, with TRBD1 matching 8 bases. Trimming cost V 1 base and J 3 bases; bases outside gene matches: 10. CDR3 length: 17 amino acids. In germline, CDR1 is MGHRA, CDR2 YSYEKL. CDR3: CASSQVPRTGKKETQYF. CDR3 bases: TGCGCCAGCAGCCAAGTTCCTCGGACAGGGAAAAAAGAGACCCAGTACTTC.

The chain employs TRBV10-2 and TRBJ2-5, with 10 bases matching TRBD2. The CDR3 is 18 residues long. The J segment lost 0 bases and the V segment lost 8 bases, leaving 15 bases of the junction unmatched. CDR1 is WSHSY, CDR2 SAAADI, per germline. CDR3: CASRGGSGGLGYQETQYF. CDR3 DNA: TGCGCCAGCCGGGGGGGTAGCGGGGGGCTGGGGTACCAAGAGACCCAGTACTTC.

The chain is built from TRBV7-2 and TRBJ2-1, with D unclear. Trimming removed 8 bases at V and 6 bases at J, with 14 bases between. The length of the CDR3 is 13 residues. Germline CDR1 is SGHTA and CDR2 is FQGNSA. In DNA form, the CDR3 reads TGTGCCAGCCGGTCCCCCTCGAGCAATGAGCAGTTCTTC. Its protein product is CASRSPSSNEQFF.

The table lists this clone with a few counts. The chain carries TRBV18 and TRBJ1-6; D may be TRBD1 (6 bases). The CDR3 length is 15 residues. With 0 bases removed from V and 7 bases from J, the gap between germline ends came to 10 bases. Germline CDR1 KGHSH, CDR2 LQKENI. The CDR3 loop is CASSPPYGQNSPLHF. For the CDR3, the DNA is TGTGCCAGCTCACCACCGTATGGACAGAATTCACCCCTCCACTTT. Full variable domain (rest looked up from reference TRBV18 and TRBJ1-6): NAGVMQNPRHLVRRRGQEARLRCSPMKGHSHVYWYRQLPEEGLKFMVYLQKENIIDESGMPKERFSAEFPKEGPSILRIQQVVRGDSAAYFCASSPPYGQNSPLHFGNGTRLTVT.

V and J are TRBV28 and TRBJ1-6; 7 bases match TRBD1. The ends lost 6 bases at V and 6 bases at J; junction bases unmatched: 11. Germline CDR1 reads MDHEN; CDR2 reads SYDVKM. This CDR3 is built from 16 residues. This CDR3 reads CASRTAGTAPNSPLHF. In DNA form, the CDR3 reads TGTGCCAGCAGGACCGCCGGGACAGCCCCTAATTCACCCCTCCACTTT.

This chain joins TRBV5-6 and TRBJ1-2; 7 bases are shared with TRBD1. V trimming: 2 bases; J trimming: 0 bases; junction bases outside the gene matches: 4. The CDR3 length is 15 residues. Germline CDR1 SGHDT, CDR2 YYEEEE. The CDR3 DNA is TGTGCCAGCAGCTTTCTGACAGGGTCTAACTATGGCTACACCTTC. Amino acid sequence: CASSFLTGSNYGYTF.

The chain employs TRBV18 and TRBJ2-6; 7 nucleotides match TRBD1. The CDR3 extends over 17 amino acids. Per germline, CDR1 KGHSH and CDR2 LQKENI. J lost 0 bases, V lost 6 bases, and 8 bases had no gene match. The chain's CDR3 is CASSPGTVVSGANVLTF. The CDR3, as DNA: TGTGCCAGCTCGCCCGGGACAGTCGTCTCTGGGGCCAACGTCCTGACTTTC.

The V gene is TRBV5-1, the J gene TRBJ2-2; D may be TRBD2 (5 bases). CDR1 is SGHRS, CDR2 YFSETQ, per germline. Trimming shortened V by 0 bases and J by 5 bases, and 8 bases separated the two germline ends. The CDR3 is made up of 14 amino acids. CDR3 residues: CASSLGTGTGELFF. CDR3 DNA sequence: TGCGCCAGCAGCTTGGGGACGGGGACCGGGGAGCTGTTTTTT.

The chain employs TRBV19 and TRBJ1-4; the D is unclear. The CDR3 covers 13 residues. V was clipped by 1 base and J by 7 bases, with 7 bases between them. Germline V gives CDR1 LNHDA, CDR2 SQIVND (reference sequence). For the CDR3, the DNA is TGTGCCAGTAGTATAGGCTCGGGTGAAAAACTGTTTTTT. It encodes CASSIGSGEKLFF. The full variable domain, with the rest looked up from reference TRBV19 and TRBJ1-4, is DGGITQSPKYLFRKEGQNVTLSCEQNLNHDAMYWYRQDPGQGLRLIYYSQIVNDFQKGDIAEGYSVSREKKESFPLTVTSAQKNPTAFYLCASSIGSGEKLFFGSGTQLSVL.

This clone was observed a handful of times. The chain has TRBV12-3 or TRBV12-4 and TRBJ2-1; 7 bases match TRBD2. The CDR3 sequence is 13 residues long. The J segment lost 7 bases and the V segment lost 5 bases, leaving 5 bases of the junction unmatched. Here the CDR3 reads CASSQWGGNEQFF. In DNA form, the CDR3 reads TGTGCCAGCAGTCAATGGGGGGGAAATGAGCAGTTCTTC.

The chain employs TRBV15 and TRBJ2-3, with 9 bases lining up with TRBD1. Germline assignment: CDR1 LNHNV and CDR2 YYDKDF (reference sequence). V lost 2 bases to trimming and J lost 6 bases; unmatched junction nucleotides: 6. This CDR3 comprises 15 residues. The CDR3 sequence is CATSRFRTGADTQYF. CDR3 DNA: TGTGCCACCAGCAGATTCCGGACAGGGGCCGATACGCAGTATTTT.

The V call is TRBV2, the J call TRBJ1-5, with a weak D call TRBD1 (6 bases). The CDR3 totals 14 residues. V gave up 6 bases and J gave up 6 bases, with 15 bases separating them. Looked up from germline, CDR1 is SNHLY and CDR2 is FYNNEI. The CDR3 region has the DNA TGTGCCAGCAGGACCGGGGGGGGCGGTCAGCCCCAGCATTTT. This sequence encodes CASRTGGGGQPQHF.